This T cell receptor (beta chain) was obtained from a study of T cell changes during pregnancy in multiple sclerosis. The CDR3 extends over 15 amino acids. V dropped 8 bases and J dropped 4; count of bases not matched to a gene: 9. Germline CDR1 is MNHNS and CDR2 is SASEGT. Sequencing was performed with immunoSEQ multiplex PCR; in TCRdb, only in-frame clones are kept and a portion is missing. The data contain 50,000 to 65,000 clones, over 85% of them singletons. This TCR came from a female donor with multiple sclerosis, enrolled in a pregnancy study. The chain employs TRBV6-1 and TRBJ2-7; 12 nucleotides align to TRBD1. The material was CD8+ T cells from peripheral blood mononuclear cells, obtained in the second trimester of pregnancy. This CDR3 is CASAEGTGGLYEQYF. The CDR3, as DNA: TGTGCCAGCGCCGAGGGGACAGGGGGCCTTTACGAGCAGTACTTC.